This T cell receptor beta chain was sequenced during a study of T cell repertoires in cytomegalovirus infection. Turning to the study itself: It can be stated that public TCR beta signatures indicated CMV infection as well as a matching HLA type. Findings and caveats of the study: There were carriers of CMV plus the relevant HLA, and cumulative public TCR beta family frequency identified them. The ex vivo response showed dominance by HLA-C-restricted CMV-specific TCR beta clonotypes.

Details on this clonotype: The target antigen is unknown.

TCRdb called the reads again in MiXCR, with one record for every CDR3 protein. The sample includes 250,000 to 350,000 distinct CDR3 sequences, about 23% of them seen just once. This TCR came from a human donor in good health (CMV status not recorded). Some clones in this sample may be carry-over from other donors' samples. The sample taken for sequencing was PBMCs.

In nucleotides, the CDR3 is TGTGCCAGCAGTTTACAAGCGGCGGGGGGTAAAAATGAGCAGTTCTTC. Translation gives CASSLQAAGGKNEQFF. V usage is TRBV28 and J usage is TRBJ2-1; 8 bases line up with TRBD2. The J segment lost 7 bases and the V segment lost 2 bases, leaving 10 bases of the junction unmatched. CDR3 length: 16 amino acids. CDR1 and CDR2 from the germline V gene are MDHEN and SYDVKM.